The sequence of this TCR beta chain was determined in a study of vaccination and CD4 T cells after COVID-19. Germline V gives CDR1 SGHTA, CDR2 FQGNSA. Trimming removed 6 bases at V and 6 bases at J, with 12 bases between. The CDR3 consists of 14 residues. Treatment specified: roughly 11-day PBMC culture with coronavirus spike peptide pools or control peptides (ViraFEST assay). Antigen-specific T cells were expanded with peptide pools by ViraFEST, and TCRs were then sequenced. Convalescent patients tested SARS-CoV-2 PCR positive from March to December 2020, before Alpha, Beta and Delta emerged. On days 3 and 7, half the medium was swapped for fresh IL-2-containing medium. With the Oncomine TCR Beta short-read assay, DNA from cultured CD4+ T cells was sequenced. MiXCR, run by TCRdb on the PCR reads, gives a single entry per CDR3 protein. The repertoire has several thousand distinct CDR3 sequences, around two thirds of them found once; the top ten carry roughly a third.

As to this clonotype: The antigen is unknown.

Study findings and constraints: Within convalescent individuals, 304 out of 307 vaccine-specific clones proved to be spike mono-reactive.

Sequencing was performed on CD4+ T cells from blood, cultured in vitro. This TCR derives from a human donor who had recovered from COVID-19. This sequence joins TRBV7-2 and TRBJ1-6; D unclear. CDR3 region: CASRLIMLNSPLHF. DNA for the CDR3: TGTGCCAGCAGATTAATCATGCTTAATTCACCCCTCCACTTT. Together with reference TRBV7-2 and TRBJ1-6, the CDR3 gives the full variable domain: GAGVSQSPSNKVTEKGKDVELRCDPISGHTALYWYRQSLGQGLEFLIYFQGNSAPDKSGLPSDRFSAERTGGSVSTLTIQRTQQEDSAVYLCASRLIMLNSPLHFGNGTRLTVT.